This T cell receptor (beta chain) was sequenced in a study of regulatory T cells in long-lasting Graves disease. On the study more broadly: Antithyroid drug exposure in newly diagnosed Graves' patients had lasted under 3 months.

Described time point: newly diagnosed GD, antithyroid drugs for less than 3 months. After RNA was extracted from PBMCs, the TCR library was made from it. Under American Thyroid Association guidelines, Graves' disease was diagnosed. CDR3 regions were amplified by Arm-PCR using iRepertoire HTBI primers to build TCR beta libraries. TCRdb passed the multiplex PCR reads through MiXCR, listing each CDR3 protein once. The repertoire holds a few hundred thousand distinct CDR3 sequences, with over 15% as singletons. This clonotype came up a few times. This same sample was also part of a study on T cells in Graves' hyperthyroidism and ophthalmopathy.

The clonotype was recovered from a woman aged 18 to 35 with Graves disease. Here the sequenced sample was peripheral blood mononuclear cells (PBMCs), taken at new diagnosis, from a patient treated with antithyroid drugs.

The CDR3 reads CASSQVGALYGYTF. CDR3 nucleotides: TGCGCCAGCAGCCAAGTCGGCGCACTCTATGGCTACACCTTC. The V and J genes are TRBV4-1 and TRBJ1-2; D is undetermined. Trimming stripped 1 base from V and 4 bases from J, with 10 bases between. Germline V gene lookup returns CDR1 MGHRA and CDR2 YSYEKL. The CDR3 has 14 amino acids.